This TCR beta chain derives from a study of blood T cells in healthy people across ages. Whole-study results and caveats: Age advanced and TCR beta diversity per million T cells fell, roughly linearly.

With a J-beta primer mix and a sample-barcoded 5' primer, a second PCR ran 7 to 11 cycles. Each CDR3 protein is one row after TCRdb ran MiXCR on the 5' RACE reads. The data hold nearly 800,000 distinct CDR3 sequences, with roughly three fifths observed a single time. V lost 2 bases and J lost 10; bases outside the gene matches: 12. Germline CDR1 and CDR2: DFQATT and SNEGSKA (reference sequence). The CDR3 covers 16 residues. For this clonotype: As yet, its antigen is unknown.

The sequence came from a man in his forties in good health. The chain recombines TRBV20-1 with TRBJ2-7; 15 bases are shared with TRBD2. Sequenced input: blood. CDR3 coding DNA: TGCAGTGCTAGACCCCGGGGACTAGCGGGGGGAGCCACCCAGTACTTC. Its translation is CSARPRGLAGGATQYF.